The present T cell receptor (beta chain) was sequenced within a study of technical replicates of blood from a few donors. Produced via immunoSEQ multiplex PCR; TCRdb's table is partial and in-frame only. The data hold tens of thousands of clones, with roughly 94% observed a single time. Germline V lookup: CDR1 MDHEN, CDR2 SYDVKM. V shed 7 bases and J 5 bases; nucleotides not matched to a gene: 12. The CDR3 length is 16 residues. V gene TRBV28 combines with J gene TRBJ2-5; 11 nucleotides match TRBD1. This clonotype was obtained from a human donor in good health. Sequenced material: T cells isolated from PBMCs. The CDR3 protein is CASTRWGQGVVETQYF. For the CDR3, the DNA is TGTGCCAGCACTCGATGGGGACAGGGGGTTGTGGAGACCCAGTACTTC. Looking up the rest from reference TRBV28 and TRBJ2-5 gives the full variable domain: DVKVTQSSRYLVKRTGEKVFLECVQDMDHENMFWYRQDPGLGLRLIYFSYDVKMKEKGDIPEGYSVSREKKERFSLILESASTNQTSMYLCASTRWGQGVVETQYFGPGTRLLVL.